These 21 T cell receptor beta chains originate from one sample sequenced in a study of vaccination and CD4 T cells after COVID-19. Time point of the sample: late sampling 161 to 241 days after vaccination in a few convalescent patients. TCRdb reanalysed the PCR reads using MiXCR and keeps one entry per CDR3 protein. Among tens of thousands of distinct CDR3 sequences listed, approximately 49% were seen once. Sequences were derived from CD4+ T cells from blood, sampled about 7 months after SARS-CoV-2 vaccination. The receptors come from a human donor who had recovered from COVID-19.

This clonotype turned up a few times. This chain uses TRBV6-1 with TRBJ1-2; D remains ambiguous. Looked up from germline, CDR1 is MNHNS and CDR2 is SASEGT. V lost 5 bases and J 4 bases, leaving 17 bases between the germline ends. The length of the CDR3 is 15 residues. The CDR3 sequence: CASSPRRPDLYGYTF. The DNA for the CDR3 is TGTGCCAGCAGTCCGCGGCGGCCAGACCTCTATGGCTACACCTTC.

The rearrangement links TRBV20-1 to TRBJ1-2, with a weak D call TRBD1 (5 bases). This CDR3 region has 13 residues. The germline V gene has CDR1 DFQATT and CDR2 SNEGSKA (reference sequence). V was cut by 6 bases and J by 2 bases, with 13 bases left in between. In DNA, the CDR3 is TGCAGTGCCTCGGAGAGGGACAACTATGGCTACACCTTC. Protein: CSASERDNYGYTF.

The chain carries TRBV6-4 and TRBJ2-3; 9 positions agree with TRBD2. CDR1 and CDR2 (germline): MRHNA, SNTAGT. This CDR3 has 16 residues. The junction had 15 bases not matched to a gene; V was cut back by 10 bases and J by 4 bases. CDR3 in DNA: TGTGCCACTTACCTATTAGCGGGAGAAAGCGCAGATACGCAGTATTTT. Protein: CATYLLAGESADTQYF.

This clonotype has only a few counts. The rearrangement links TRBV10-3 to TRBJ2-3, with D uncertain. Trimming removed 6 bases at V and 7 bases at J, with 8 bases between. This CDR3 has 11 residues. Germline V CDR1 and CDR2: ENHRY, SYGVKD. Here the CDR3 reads CAIRLGYTQYF. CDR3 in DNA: TGTGCCATCAGGTTGGGGTATACGCAGTATTTT.

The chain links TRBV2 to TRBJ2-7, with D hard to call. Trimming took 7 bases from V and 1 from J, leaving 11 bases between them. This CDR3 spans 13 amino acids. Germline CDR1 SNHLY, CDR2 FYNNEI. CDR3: CASTVHTSYEQYF. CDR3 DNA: TGTGCCAGCACCGTACATACTTCCTACGAGCAGTACTTC.

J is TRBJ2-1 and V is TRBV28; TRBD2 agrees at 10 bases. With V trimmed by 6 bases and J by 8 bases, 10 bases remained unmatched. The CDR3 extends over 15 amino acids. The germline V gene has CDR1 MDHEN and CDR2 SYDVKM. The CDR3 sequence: CASSPTSGNRHEQFF. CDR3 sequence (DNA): TGTGCCAGCAGCCCTACTAGCGGGAATCGCCATGAGCAGTTCTTC. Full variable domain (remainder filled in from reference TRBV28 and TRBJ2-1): DVKVTQSSRYLVKRTGEKVFLECVQDMDHENMFWYRQDPGLGLRLIYFSYDVKMKEKGDIPEGYSVSREKKERFSLILESASTNQTSMYLCASSPTSGNRHEQFFGPGTRLTVL.

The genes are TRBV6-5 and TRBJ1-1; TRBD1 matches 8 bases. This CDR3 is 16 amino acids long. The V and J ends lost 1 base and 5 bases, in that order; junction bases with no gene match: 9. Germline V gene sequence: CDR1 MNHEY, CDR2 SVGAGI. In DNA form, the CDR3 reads TGTGCCAGCAGTTACTACCGGACAGGGCTAGGAACTGAAGCTTTCTTT. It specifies CASSYYRTGLGTEAFF.

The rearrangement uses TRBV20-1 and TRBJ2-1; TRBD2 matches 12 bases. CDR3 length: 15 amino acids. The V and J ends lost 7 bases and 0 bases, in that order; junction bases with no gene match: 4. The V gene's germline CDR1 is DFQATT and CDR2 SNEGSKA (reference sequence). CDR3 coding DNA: TGCAGTGGGACTAGCGGGAAGAGCTCCTACAATGAGCAGTTCTTC. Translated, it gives CSGTSGKSSYNEQFF.

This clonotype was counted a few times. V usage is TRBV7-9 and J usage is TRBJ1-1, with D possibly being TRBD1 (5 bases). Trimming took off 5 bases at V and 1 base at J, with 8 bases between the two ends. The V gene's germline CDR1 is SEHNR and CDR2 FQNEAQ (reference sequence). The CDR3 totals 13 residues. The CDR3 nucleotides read TGTGCCAGCAGCACGACAGAGAACACTGAAGCTTTCTTT. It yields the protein CASSTTENTEAFF. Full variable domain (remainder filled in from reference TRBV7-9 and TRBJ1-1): DTGVSQNPRHKITKRGQNVTFRCDPISEHNRLYWYRQTLGQGPEFLTYFQNEAQLEKSRLLSDRFSAERPKGSFSTLEIQRTEQGDSAMYLCASSTTENTEAFFGQGTRLTVV.

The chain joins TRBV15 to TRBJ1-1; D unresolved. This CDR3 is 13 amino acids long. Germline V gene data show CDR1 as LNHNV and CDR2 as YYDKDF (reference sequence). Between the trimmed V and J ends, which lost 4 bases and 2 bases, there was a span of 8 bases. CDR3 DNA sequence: TGTGCCACCAGCAAACATCCAAACACTGAAGCTTTCTTT. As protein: CATSKHPNTEAFF.

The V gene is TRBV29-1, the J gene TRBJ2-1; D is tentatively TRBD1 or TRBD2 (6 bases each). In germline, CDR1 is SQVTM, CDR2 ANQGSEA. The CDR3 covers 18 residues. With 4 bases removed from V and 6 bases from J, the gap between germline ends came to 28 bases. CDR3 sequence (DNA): TGCAGCGTTGGGGGGCCCGGCCGGAGGAGGGGCCAATCCAATGAGCAGTTCTTC. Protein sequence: CSVGGPGRRRGQSNEQFF.

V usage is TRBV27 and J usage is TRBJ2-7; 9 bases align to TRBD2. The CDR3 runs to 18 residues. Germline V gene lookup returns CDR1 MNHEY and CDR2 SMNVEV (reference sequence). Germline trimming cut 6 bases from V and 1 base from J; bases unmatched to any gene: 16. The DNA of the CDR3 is TGTGCCAGCAGCCCTAGCGGGACTACGCTAGGGCCTTCCTACGAGCAGTACTTC. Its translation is CASSPSGTTLGPSYEQYF.

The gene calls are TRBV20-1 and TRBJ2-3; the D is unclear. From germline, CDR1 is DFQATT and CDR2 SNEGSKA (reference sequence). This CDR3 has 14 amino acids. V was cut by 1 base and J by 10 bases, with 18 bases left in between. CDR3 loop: CSARVGSDVDPQYF. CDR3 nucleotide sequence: TGCAGTGCTAGAGTTGGGTCCGATGTTGATCCGCAGTATTTT.

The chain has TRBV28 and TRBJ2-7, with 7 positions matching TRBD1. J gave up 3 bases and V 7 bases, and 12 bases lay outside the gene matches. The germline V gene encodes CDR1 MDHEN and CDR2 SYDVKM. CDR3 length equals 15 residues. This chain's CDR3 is CASNRGTAENYEQYF. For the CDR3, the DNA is TGTGCCAGCAACCGAGGGACAGCAGAAAACTACGAGCAGTACTTC.

The CDR3 here is CSASTGGPVKTQYF. The CDR3 nucleotides are TGCAGTGCTAGTACAGGAGGGCCAGTAAAGACCCAGTACTTC. The chain joins TRBV20-1 to TRBJ2-5, with D tentatively TRBD2 (6 bases). CDR1 DFQATT and CDR2 SNEGSKA come from the germline V gene (reference sequence). This CDR3 has 14 amino acids. V lost 3 bases and J 6 bases, leaving 17 bases between the germline ends.

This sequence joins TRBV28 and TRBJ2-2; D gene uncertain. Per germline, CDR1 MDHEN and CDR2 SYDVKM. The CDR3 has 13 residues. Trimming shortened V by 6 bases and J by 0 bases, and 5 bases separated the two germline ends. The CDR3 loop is CASSGSNTGELFF. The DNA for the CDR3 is TGTGCCAGCAGCGGATCGAACACCGGGGAGCTGTTTTTT.

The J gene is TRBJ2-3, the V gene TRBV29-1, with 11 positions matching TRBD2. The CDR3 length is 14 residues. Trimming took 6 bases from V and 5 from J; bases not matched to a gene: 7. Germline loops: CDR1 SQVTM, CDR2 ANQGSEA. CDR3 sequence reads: CSVSTSGMIDTQYF. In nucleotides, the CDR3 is TGCAGCGTGTCGACTAGCGGGATGATAGATACGCAGTATTTT.

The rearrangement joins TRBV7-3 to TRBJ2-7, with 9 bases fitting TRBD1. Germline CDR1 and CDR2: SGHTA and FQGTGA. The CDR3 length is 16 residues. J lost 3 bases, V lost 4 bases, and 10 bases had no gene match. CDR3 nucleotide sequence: TGTGCCAGCAGCTCGTCACCGGGACAGGGTATCTACGAGCAGTACTTC. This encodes CASSSSPGQGIYEQYF.

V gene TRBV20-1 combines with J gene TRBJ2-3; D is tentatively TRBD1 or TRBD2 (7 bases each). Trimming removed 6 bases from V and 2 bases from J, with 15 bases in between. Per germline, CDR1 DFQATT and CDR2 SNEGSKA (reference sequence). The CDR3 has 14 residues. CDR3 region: CSAAGDSYTDTQYF. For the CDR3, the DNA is TGCAGTGCGGCGGGGGACAGCTACACAGATACGCAGTATTTT.

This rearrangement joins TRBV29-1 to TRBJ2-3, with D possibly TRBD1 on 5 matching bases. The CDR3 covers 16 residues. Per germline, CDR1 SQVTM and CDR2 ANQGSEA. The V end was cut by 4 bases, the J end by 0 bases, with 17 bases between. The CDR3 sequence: CSVVPPWGSSTDTQYF. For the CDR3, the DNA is TGCAGCGTTGTGCCGCCCTGGGGCTCTAGCACAGATACGCAGTATTTT.

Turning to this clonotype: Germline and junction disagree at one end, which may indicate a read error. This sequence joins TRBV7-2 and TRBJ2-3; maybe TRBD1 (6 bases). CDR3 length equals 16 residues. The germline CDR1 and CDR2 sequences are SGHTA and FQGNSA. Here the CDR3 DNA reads TGCGCCAGCGCGAAGGGGGACCGAGCTAGCACAGATACGCAGTATTTT. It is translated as CASAKGDRASTDTQYF.